A selection of T cell receptor beta chains follows, all from one sample in a study of blood T cell repertoires in COVID-19. Here immunoSEQ multiplex PCR was the method, and the copy in TCRdb shows in-frame clones only, minus some. The sample records some 100,000 clones, approximately 88% being singletons. The material sequenced was peripheral blood. All receptors derive from a woman aged 55-70 years with acute or convalescent COVID-19. Each CDR3 is given with its conserved first and last residue. The D gene is left open where the match is weak. Only some rows state a clone size, as once, few, many or a class for expanded clones.

>.|TRBJ2-3|.|TRBV5-1
TGCGCCAGCAGCTTGGGAGCTAGCGCGGGCACAGATACGCAGTATTTT
CASSLGASAGTDTQYF
>.|TRBJ2-1|.|TRBV5-8
TGTGCCAGCAGCTTGGGGCTGCTCAATGAGCAGTTCTTC
CASSLGLLNEQFF
>.|TRBJ2-6|.|TRBV10-3
TGTGCCCCTAGACGGCGGGAAGCCCCCCCAAACTCTGGGGCCAACGTCCTGACTTTC
CAPRRREAPPNSGANVLTF
>TRBD2|TRBJ2-7|.|TRBV20-1
TGCAGTGCTAGTCCGACTAGCGGGTTGGAGCAGTACTTC
CSASPTSGLEQYF
>TRBD1|TRBJ2-1|.|TRBV7-3
TGTGCCAGCAGCGCCGGGACAGGGTCGAATGAGCAGTTCTTC
CASSAGTGSNEQFF
>.|TRBJ1-1|.|TRBV10-3
TGTGCCATCAGTGAGGGGCGGGGGCGTCAGACTGAAGCTTTCTTT
CAISEGRGRQTEAFF
>.|TRBJ2-7|.|TRBV5-1
TGCGCCAGCAGCTTGGGGACTATCGACGAGCAGTACTTC
CASSLGTIDEQYF
>.|TRBJ2-2|few|TRBV19
TGTGCCAGTAGTATTATGAGGCCCGGGGAGCTGTTTTTT
CASSIMRPGELFF
>.|TRBJ2-7|.|TRBV18
TGTGCCAGCTCACCACCATCCGTCTCCTACGAGCAGTACTTC
CASSPPSVSYEQYF
>TRBD1|TRBJ1-2|once|TRBV13
TGTGCCAGCAGCTTAGGCGACAGGGGCTATGGCTACACCTTC
CASSLGDRGYGYTF
>.|TRBJ2-5|.|TRBV5-5
TGTGCCAGCAGCTTGGGCGGAATCCAAGAGACCCAGTACTTC
CASSLGGIQETQYF
>.|TRBJ1-1|.|TRBV28
TGTGCCAGCAGTTTAGGGCAGGAGAACACTGAAGCTTTCTTT
CASSLGQENTEAFF
>.|TRBJ1-4|.|TRBV20-1
TGCAGTGCTAAGAGGGAAAAACTGTTTTTT
CSAKREKLFF
>TRBD1|TRBJ1-2|.|TRBV6-5
TGTGCCAGCAGTAAAAGACAGGGGAGTAACTATGGCTACACCTTC
CASSKRQGSNYGYTF
>.|TRBJ2-3|.|TRBV7-3
TGTGCCAGCAGCAGCGGTTCGACAGATACGCAGTATTTT
CASSSGSTDTQYF
>.|TRBJ1-5|.|TRBV28
TGTGCCAGCAGCCCGGACATTGGGAGCAATCAGCCCCAGCATTTT
CASSPDIGSNQPQHF
>TRBD1|TRBJ2-7|.|TRBV24-1
TGTGCCACCAGTGATCCCGGGGACAGGGCCGGGCGCGAGCAGTACTTC
CATSDPGDRAGREQYF
>TRBD2|TRBJ2-1|.|TRBV15
TGTGCCACCAGCGGGAGGGGTCCGGAGAGGGATGAGCAGTTCTTC
CATSGRGPERDEQFF
>TRBD2|TRBJ2-5|.|TRBV19
TGTGCCAGTCGACAAACTAGCGGGAATACCCAGTACTTC
CASRQTSGNTQYF
>TRBD2|TRBJ2-1|.|TRBV7-3
TGTGCCAGCAGCAAAAGTGGACTAGCGGGACTGGCAGTAAACAATGAGCAGTTCTTC
CASSKSGLAGLAVNNEQFF
>TRBD1|TRBJ1-1|.|TRBV19
TGTGCCAGTAAAGGACAGGCTGTTGAAGCTTTCTTT
CASKGQAVEAFF
>.|TRBJ2-3|.|TRBV27
TGTGCCAGCAGTTTAGGGGGGACGGCAGATACGCAGTATTTT
CASSLGGTADTQYF
>.|TRBJ1-6|.|TRBV6-5
TGTGCCAGCAGTCCCAGGGCCCTATCACCCCTCCACTTT
CASSPRALSPLHF
>.|TRBJ2-2|.|TRBV6-6
TGTGCCAGCAGTTACTGGAGTAGCTCCACCGGGGAGCTGTTTTTT
CASSYWSSSTGELFF